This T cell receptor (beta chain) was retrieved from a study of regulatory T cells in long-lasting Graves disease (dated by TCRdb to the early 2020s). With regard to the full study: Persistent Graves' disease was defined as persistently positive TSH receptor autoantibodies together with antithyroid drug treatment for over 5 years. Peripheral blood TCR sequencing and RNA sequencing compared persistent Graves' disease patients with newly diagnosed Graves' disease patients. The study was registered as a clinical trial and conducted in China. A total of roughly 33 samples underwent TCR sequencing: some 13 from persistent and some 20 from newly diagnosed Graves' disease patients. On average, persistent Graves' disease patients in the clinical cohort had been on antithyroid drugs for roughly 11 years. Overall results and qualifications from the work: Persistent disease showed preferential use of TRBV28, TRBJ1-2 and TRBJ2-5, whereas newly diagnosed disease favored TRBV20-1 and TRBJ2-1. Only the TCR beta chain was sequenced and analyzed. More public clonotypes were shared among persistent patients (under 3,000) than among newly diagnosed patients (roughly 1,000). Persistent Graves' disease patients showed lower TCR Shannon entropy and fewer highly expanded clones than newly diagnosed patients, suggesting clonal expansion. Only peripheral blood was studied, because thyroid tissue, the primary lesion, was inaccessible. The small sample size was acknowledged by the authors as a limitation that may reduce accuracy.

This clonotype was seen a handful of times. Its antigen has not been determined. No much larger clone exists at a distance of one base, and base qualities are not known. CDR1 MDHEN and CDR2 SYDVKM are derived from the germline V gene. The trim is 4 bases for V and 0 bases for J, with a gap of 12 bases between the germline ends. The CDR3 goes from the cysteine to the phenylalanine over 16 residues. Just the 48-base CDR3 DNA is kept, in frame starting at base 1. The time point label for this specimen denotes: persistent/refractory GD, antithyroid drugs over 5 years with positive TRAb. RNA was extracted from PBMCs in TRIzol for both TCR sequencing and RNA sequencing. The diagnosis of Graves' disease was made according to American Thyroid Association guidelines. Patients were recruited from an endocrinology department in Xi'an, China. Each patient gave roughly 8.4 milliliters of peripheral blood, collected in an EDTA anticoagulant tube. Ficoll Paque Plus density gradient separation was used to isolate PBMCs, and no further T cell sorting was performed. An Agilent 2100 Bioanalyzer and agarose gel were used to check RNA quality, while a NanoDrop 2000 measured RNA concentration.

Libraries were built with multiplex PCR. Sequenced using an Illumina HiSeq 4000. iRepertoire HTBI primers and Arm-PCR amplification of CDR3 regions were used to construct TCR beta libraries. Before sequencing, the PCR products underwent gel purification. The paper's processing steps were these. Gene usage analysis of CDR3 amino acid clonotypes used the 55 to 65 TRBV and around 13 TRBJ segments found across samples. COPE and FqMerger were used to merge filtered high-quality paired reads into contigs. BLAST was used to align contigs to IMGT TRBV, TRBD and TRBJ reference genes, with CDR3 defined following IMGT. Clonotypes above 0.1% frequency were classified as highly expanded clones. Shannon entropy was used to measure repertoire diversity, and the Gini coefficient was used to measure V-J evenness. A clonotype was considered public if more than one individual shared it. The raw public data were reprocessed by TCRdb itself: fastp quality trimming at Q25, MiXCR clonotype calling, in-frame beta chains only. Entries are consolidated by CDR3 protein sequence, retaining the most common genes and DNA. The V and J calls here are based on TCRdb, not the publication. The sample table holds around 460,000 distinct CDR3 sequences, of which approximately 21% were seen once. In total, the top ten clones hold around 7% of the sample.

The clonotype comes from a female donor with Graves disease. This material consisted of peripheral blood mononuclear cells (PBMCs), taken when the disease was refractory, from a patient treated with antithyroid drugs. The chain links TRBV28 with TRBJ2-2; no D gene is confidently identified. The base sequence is TGTGCCAGCAGTTCCTGGACGGAGTCGAACACCGGGGAGCTGTTTTTT. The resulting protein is CASSSWTESNTGELFF.